This T cell receptor beta chain was identified in a study of T cell repertoires in breast cancer (dated by TCRdb to the mid-2010s). Looking at the study overall: Tumors, lymph nodes and peripheral blood lymphocytes from breast cancer patients, as well as peripheral blood from healthy control donors, were profiled. Most of the roughly 20 patient tumors analyzed for shared TCRs were ER+/PR+. Controls included nine healthy donors of an age range similar to the patients. Sequencing yielded on average approximately 540,000 sequences per sample and 9 to 10 reads per input cell. Because breast cancer has a low mutational burden and common mutations are rare, the study reasoned that TCRs shared between breast cancer patients would target shared antigens. After being minced and digested with Liberase and DNase, tumors and tumor-involved lymph nodes were passed through 70-um and 40-um filters. Tumor-free lymph nodes were processed without enzymatic digestion, and Ficoll was used to separate blood samples.

The investigation overall reported the following: TRBV7 predominated among the shared TCRs, which could possibly reflect tumor recognition or a mispriming bias from eight TRBV7 primers. Tumor-involved sentinel lymph nodes shared about fourfold more TCRs with matched tumor repertoires than tumor-free nodes (roughly 7.3% versus 1.9%). Possible tumor specificity was suggested for approximately 17 TCR pairs that were shared across seven or more patient tumors yet rarely found in control blood. Shared TCRs were encoded by various nucleotide sequences, which suggests selection and expansion based on antigen. Discarding singleton TCRs and sampling only part of each tumor may have missed genuine antitumor clones. Emulsion RT-PCR was considered qualitative rather than quantitative, because transcript abundance and primer differences skewed the recovery of clones.

This clonotype was found many times. No cognate antigen has been identified for it. There are no base qualities to consult, and no much larger clone falls within one base. The CDR3 contains 11 residues, cysteine and phenylalanine counted. The read is trimmed to its CDR3 DNA, 33 bases read in frame from base 1. Cut back by 4 bases and 15 bases, the V and J ends lie 13 bases apart. Reading the germline V gene gives CDR1 MDHEN and CDR2 SYDVKM. To analyze paired alpha-beta TCRs of CD8+ T cells, the researchers used an expanded emulsion RT-PCR method with primers covering all TCR V genes. Before emulsion RT-PCR, CD8+ T cells were isolated with a CD8 positive selection kit and incubated overnight in 9.5 to 10 IU/mL IL-2. The library was built by means of emulsion pairing. Unpaired genes were suppressed by a second nested PCR with blocking oligos, after which a third nested PCR added Illumina adaptors and barcodes. Between roughly 5,000 and 260,000 T cells, along with C-region, Stepout and V-region primers, were included in each emulsion RT-PCR master mix. Emulsions were generated with the Micellula Emulsion and Purification Kit, and RT-PCR used Qiagen OneStep RT-PCR reagents. The pooled libraries were sequenced on an Illumina MiSeq using paired-end 2 x 250 reads. The original pipeline was this. Read pairs were joined in Galaxy and clipped at the engineered overlap into separate alpha and beta files, and reads that were not clipped were discarded. To assign alpha-beta pairs, the researchers used CompleteTCR, a MiTCR-based pipeline that relies on an R script to link chains sharing read cluster identifiers. TCR sequences that were observed only once, about 1-3.4% of the total, were removed as potential sequencing errors. TCRdb applied fastp at Q25 and MiXCR to the public reads, then kept only in-frame beta chains. Rows are combined by CDR3 protein, so each entry shows the most common genes and DNA. TCRdb, not the authors, supplied the V and J calls. Counted in this sample were some 37,000 distinct CDR3 sequences; roughly 42% of them appeared once. Clones ranked in the top ten supply around three fifths of the sample.

Here the chain combines TRBV28 and TRBJ1-5; a tentative D match to TRBD1 spans 5 bases. Sample: CD8+ T cells. This sequence was found in a pool of human donors with breast cancer or a healthy control (not recorded which). The DNA sequence is as follows: TGTGCCAGCAGTTCGGACATGCGGGGGCATTTT. It is translated as CASSSDMRGHF.